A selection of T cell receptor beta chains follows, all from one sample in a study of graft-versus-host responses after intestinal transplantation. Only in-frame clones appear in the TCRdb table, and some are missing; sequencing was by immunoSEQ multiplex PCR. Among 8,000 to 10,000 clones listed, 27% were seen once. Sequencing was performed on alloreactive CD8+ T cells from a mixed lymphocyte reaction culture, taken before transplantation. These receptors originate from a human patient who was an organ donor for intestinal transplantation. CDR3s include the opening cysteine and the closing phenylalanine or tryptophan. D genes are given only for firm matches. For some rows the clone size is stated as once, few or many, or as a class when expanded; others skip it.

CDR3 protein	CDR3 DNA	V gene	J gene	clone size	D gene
CASSLGQGPPDTQYF	TGTGCCAGCAGTTTGGGACAGGGACCCCCAGATACGCAGTATTTT	TRBV27	TRBJ2-3	medium-sized	TRBD1
CASSQAAGGVYEQYF	TGCGCCAGCAGCCAAGCGGCGGGGGGAGTCTACGAGCAGTACTTC	TRBV4-1	TRBJ2-7	few	TRBD2
CASSTSGDPYEQYF	TGTGCCAGCAGCACTAGCGGGGACCCCTACGAGCAGTACTTC	TRBV7-9	TRBJ2-7	.	TRBD2
CASSYTAYEQYF	TGTGCCAGCAGTTACACTGCCTACGAGCAGTACTTC	TRBV6-6	TRBJ2-7	few	.
CASSYSGRLNTEAFF	TGTGCCAGCAGTTACTCGGGACGGCTGAACACTGAAGCTTTCTTT	TRBV6-9	TRBJ1-1	.	.
CATSREGQSYEQYF	TGTGCCACCTCGAGGGAGGGGCAGTCCTACGAGCAGTACTTC	TRBV7-9	TRBJ2-7	.	TRBD2
CASALEGAWNEQFF	TGTGCCAGCGCGTTGGAGGGGGCTTGGAATGAGCAGTTCTTC	TRBV27	TRBJ2-1	medium-sized	.
CASSLGTTYEQYF	TGTGCCAGCAGTTTAGGGACAACCTACGAGCAGTACTTC	TRBV27	TRBJ2-7	.	.
CASSYSEGVYEQYF	TGTGCCAGCAGTTACTCCGAGGGCGTTTACGAGCAGTACTTC	TRBV6-5	TRBJ2-7	.	.
CASSHATGGNEQYF	TGCGCCAGCAGCCACGCGACGGGGGGGAACGAGCAGTACTTC	TRBV4-1	TRBJ2-7	many	TRBD2
CASSQDRGPGRGYTF	TGCGCCAGCAGCCAAGACAGGGGCCCAGGAAGGGGCTACACCTTC	TRBV4-3	TRBJ1-2	.	.
CASSDHRGPPPFSPVGKLFF	TGTGCCAGCAGTGACCACAGGGGGCCTCCCCCCTTTTCCCCGGTCGGAAAACTGTTTTTT	TRBV6-1	TRBJ1-4	.	TRBD1
CASSESQGGYEQYF	TGTGCCAGCAGTGAATCCCAGGGGGGGTACGAGCAGTACTTC	TRBV6-5	TRBJ2-7	few	.
CASGKTSGTGPYEQYF	TGTGCTAGTGGTAAAACATCCGGGACAGGCCCCTACGAGCAGTACTTC	TRBV12-5	TRBJ2-7	.	TRBD1
CASMRGYGYTF	TGTGCCAGCATGAGGGGCTATGGCTACACCTTC	TRBV2	TRBJ1-2	.	.
CASSPGTGGYEQYF	TGTGCCAGTAGTCCTGGGACAGGGGGCTACGAGCAGTACTTC	TRBV19	TRBJ2-7	medium-sized	TRBD1
CASSPSGGPSYNEQFF	TGTGCCAGCAGCCCCTCGGGGGGGCCCTCGTACAATGAGCAGTTCTTC	TRBV7-9	TRBJ2-1	.	TRBD2
CATSRDRGLTGELFF	TGTGCCACCAGCAGAGATCGCGGGTTGACCGGGGAGCTGTTTTTT	TRBV15	TRBJ2-2	.	.
CASSPNPTGMNTEAFF	TGTGCCAGCAGCCCCAACCCGACAGGGATGAACACTGAAGCTTTCTTT	TRBV7-8	TRBJ1-1	.	TRBD1
CASTPGVTYEQYF	TGTGCCAGCACTCCGGGGGTAACCTACGAGCAGTACTTC	TRBV6-5	TRBJ2-7	many	.
CASSRTSGGTYEQYF	TGTGCCAGCAGCAGGACTAGCGGGGGAACCTACGAGCAGTACTTC	TRBV5-4	TRBJ2-7	medium-sized	TRBD2
CASSLEPGNYYEQYF	TGTGCCAGCAGCTTAGAGCCGGGCAACTACTACGAGCAGTACTTC	TRBV7-2	TRBJ2-7	few	.
CASSQNPGLAPEQYF	TGCGCCAGCAGCCAAAACCCGGGACTAGCCCCCGAGCAGTACTTC	TRBV4-1	TRBJ2-7	once	TRBD2
CASSYIRVQIETQYF	TGTGCCAGCAGTTACATCCGGGTACAGATAGAGACCCAGTACTTC	TRBV6-5	TRBJ2-5	.	.